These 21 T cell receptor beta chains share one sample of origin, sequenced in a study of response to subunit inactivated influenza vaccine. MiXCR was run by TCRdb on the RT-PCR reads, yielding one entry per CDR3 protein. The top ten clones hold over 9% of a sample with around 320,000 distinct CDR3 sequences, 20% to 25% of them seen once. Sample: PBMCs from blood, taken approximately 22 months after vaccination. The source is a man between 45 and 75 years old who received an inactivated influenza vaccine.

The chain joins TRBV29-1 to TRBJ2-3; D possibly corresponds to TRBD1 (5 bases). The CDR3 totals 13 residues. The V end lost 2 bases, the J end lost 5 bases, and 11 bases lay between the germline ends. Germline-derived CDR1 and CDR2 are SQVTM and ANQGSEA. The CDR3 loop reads CSVEFPTVDTQYF. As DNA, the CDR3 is TGCAGCGTTGAATTCCCGACAGTAGATACGCAGTATTTT.

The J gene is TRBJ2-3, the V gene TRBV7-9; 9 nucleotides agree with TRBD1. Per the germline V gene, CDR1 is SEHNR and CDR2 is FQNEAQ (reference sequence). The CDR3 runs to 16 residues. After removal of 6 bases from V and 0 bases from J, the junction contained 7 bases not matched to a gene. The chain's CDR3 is CASRFEQGASTDTQYF. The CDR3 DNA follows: TGTGCCAGCAGGTTCGAACAGGGGGCCAGCACAGATACGCAGTATTTT.

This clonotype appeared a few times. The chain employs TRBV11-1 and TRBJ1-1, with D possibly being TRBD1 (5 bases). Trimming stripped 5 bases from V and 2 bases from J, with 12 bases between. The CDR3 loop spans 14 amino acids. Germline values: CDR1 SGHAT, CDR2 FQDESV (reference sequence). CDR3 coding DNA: TGTGCCAGCAGCCCTCAGACAGTAAACACTGAAGCTTTCTTT. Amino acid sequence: CASSPQTVNTEAFF.

The CDR3 region is CASSAGLYNSPLHF. The CDR3, as DNA: TGTGCCAGCAGCGCCGGCCTTTATAATTCACCCCTCCACTTT. The J gene is TRBJ1-6, the V gene TRBV28; no firm D call. Deletions cut 6 bases from V and 4 bases from J, with 10 bases between. Germline loops: CDR1 MDHEN, CDR2 SYDVKM. The CDR3 has 14 residues.

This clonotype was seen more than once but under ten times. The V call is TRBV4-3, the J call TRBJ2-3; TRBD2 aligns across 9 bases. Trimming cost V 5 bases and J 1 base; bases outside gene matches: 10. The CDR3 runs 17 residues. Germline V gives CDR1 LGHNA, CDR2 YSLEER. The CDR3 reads CASSLGILAGGTDTQYF. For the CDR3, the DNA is TGCGCCAGCAGCTTGGGGATTTTAGCGGGGGGCACAGATACGCAGTATTTT.

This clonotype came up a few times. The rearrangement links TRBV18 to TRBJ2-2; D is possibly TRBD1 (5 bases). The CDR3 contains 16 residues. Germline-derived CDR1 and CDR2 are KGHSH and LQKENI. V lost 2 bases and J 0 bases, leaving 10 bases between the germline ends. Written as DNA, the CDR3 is TGTGCCAGCTCACCATCAGGGATATCGAACACCGGGGAGCTGTTTTTT. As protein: CASSPSGISNTGELFF. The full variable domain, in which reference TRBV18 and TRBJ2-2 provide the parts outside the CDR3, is NAGVMQNPRHLVRRRGQEARLRCSPMKGHSHVYWYRQLPEEGLKFMVYLQKENIIDESGMPKERFSAEFPKEGPSILRIQQVVRGDSAAYFCASSPSGISNTGELFFGEGSRLTVL.

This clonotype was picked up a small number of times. The CDR3 sequence: CSVEGAELKETQYF. CDR3 DNA sequence: TGCAGCGTTGAGGGAGCGGAGCTCAAAGAGACCCAGTACTTC. This chain connects TRBV29-1 to TRBJ2-5, with D maybe TRBD2 (5 bases). V was trimmed by 3 bases and J by 3 bases, leaving 14 bases between them. Germline assignment: CDR1 SQVTM and CDR2 ANQGSEA. This CDR3 has 14 amino acids. The variable domain in full, completed from reference TRBV29-1 and TRBJ2-5, reads SAVISQKPSRDICQRGTSLTIQCQVDSQVTMMFWYRQQPGQSLTLIATANQGSEATYESGFVIDKFPISRPNLTFSTLTVSNMSPEDSSIYLCSVEGAELKETQYFGPGTRLLVL.

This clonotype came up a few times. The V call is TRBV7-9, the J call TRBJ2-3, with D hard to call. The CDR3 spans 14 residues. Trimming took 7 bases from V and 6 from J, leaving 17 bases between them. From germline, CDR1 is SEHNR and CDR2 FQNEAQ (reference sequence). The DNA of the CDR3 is TGTGCCAGCACCCCGGGCAACCAGTACGATACGCAGTATTTT. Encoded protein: CASTPGNQYDTQYF.

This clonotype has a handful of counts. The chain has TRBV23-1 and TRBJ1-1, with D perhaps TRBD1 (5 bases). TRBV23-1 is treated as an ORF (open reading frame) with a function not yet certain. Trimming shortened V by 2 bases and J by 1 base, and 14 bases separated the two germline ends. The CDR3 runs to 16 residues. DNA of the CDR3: TGCGCCAGCAGTCAACCGACGGGGACGGAGAACACTGAAGCTTTCTTT. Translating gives CASSQPTGTENTEAFF.

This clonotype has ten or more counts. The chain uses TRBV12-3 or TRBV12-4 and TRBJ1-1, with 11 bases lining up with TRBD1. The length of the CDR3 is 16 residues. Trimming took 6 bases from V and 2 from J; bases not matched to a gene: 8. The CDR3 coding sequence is TGTGCCAGCAGAAAATTGGGACAGGGGGTAAACACTGAAGCTTTCTTT. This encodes CASRKLGQGVNTEAFF.

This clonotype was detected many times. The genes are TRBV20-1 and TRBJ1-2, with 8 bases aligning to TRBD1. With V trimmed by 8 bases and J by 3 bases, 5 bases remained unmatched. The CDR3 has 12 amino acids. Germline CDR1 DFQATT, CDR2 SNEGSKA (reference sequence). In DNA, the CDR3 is TGCAGTTCCGACAGGGGCTACTATGGCTACACCTTC. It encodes CSSDRGYYGYTF.

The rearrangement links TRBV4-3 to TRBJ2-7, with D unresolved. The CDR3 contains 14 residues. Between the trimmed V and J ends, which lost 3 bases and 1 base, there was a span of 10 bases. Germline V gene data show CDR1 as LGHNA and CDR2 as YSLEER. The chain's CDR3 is CASSQMDGSYEQYF. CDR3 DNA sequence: TGCGCCAGCAGCCAGATGGACGGTTCCTACGAGCAGTACTTC.

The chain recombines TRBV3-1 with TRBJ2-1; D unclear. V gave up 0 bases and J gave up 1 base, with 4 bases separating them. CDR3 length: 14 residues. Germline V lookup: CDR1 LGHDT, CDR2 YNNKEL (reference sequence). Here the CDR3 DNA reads TGTGCCAGCAGCCAAGAAGGGTCCTACAATGAGCAGTTCTTC. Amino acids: CASSQEGSYNEQFF.

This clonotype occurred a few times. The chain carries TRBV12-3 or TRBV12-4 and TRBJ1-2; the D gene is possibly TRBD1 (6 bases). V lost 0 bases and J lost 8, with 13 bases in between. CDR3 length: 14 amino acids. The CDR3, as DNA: TGTGCCAGCAGTTTAGCTCAGGGGCTGAAAGGCTACACCTTC. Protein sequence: CASSLAQGLKGYTF.

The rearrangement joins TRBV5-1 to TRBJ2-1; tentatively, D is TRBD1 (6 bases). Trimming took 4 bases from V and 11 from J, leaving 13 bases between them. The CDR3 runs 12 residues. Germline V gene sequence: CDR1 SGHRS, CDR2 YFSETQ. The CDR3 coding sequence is TGCGCCAGCAGCCAAGACAGGATTCAGCAGTTCTTC. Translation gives CASSQDRIQQFF.

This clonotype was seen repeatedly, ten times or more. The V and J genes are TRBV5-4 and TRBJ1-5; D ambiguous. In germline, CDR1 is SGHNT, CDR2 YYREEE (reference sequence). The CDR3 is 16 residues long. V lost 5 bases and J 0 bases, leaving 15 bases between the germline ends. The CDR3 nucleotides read TGTGCCAGCAGTCCCTTCCGACCTAGTAGCAATCAGCCCCAGCATTTT. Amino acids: CASSPFRPSSNQPQHF.

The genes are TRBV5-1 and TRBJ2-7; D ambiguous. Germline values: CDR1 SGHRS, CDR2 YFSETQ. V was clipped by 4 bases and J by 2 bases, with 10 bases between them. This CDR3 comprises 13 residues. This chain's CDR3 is CASSEDETYEQYF. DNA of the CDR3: TGCGCCAGCAGCGAGGACGAGACCTACGAGCAGTACTTC. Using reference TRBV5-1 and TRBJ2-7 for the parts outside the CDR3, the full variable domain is KAGVTQTPRYLIKTRGQQVTLSCSPISGHRSVSWYQQTPGQGLQFLFEYFSETQRNKGNFPGRFSGRQFSNSRSEMNVSTLELGDSALYLCASSEDETYEQYFGPGTRLTVT.

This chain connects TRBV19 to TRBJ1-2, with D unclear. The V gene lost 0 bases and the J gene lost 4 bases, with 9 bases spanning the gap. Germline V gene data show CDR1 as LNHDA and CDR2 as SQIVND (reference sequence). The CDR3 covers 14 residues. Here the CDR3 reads CASSIDPSSYGYTF. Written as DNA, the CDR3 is TGTGCCAGTAGTATAGATCCATCAAGCTATGGCTACACCTTC. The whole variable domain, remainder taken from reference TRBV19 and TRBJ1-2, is DGGITQSPKYLFRKEGQNVTLSCEQNLNHDAMYWYRQDPGQGLRLIYYSQIVNDFQKGDIAEGYSVSREKKESFPLTVTSAQKNPTAFYLCASSIDPSSYGYTFGSGTRLTVV.

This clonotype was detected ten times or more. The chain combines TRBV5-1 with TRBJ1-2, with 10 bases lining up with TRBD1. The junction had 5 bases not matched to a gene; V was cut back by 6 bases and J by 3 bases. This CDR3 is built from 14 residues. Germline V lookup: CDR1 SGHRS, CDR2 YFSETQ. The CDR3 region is CASNTGTGDYGYTF. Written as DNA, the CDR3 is TGCGCCAGCAACACCGGGACAGGGGACTATGGCTACACCTTC.

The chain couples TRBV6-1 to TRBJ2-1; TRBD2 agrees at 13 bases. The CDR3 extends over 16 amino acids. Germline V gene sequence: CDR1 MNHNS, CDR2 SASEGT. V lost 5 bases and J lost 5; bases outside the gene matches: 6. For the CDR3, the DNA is TGTGCCAGCAGTCATAGACTAGCGGGAGGTGACAATGAGCAGTTCTTC. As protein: CASSHRLAGGDNEQFF.

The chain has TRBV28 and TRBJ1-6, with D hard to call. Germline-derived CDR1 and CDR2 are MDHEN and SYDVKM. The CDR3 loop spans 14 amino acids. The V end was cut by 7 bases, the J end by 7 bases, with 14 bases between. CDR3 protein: CASKRRVGNSPLHF. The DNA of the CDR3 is TGTGCCAGCAAACGACGGGTAGGGAATTCACCCCTCCACTTT.